A selection of T cell receptor beta chains follows, all from one sample in a study of cytomegalovirus exposure and HLA in healthy donors. TCRdb keeps only in-frame clones here, not all; method: immunoSEQ multiplex PCR. This sample has some 150,000 clones, with 74% found just once. Input material: PBMCs. Source of these receptors: a man aged 25-40 years in good health and CMV-seronegative. Each CDR3 is given with its conserved first and last residue. The D gene is left open where the match is weak. Rows give clone size only sometimes, using once, few, many, or a class for an expanded clone.

abundance: .
d_gene: TRBD1
j_gene: TRBJ1-6
v_gene: TRBV6-5
CDR3nt: TGTGCCAGCAGTCAGACAGGGGGTAATTCACCCCTCAACTTT
CDR3aa: CASSQTGGNSPLNF

abundance: once
d_gene: .
j_gene: TRBJ2-6
v_gene: TRBV6-5
CDR3nt: TGTGCCAGCAGTTTCAGCTCTGGGGCCAACGTCCTGACTTTC
CDR3aa: CASSFSSGANVLTF

abundance: .
d_gene: .
j_gene: TRBJ1-1
v_gene: TRBV27
CDR3nt: TGTGCCAGCAGGCCTGGACAGTTGAACACTGAAGCTTTCTTT
CDR3aa: CASRPGQLNTEAFF

abundance: .
d_gene: .
j_gene: TRBJ2-3
v_gene: TRBV18
CDR3nt: TGTGCCAGCTCACCACTGGGGGGGCCATCAGATACGCAGTATTTT
CDR3aa: CASSPLGGPSDTQYF

abundance: many
d_gene: .
j_gene: TRBJ1-1
v_gene: TRBV4-3
CDR3nt: TGCGCCAGCAGCCAAGAGTACGCGAGAAGAAGCTATGAAGCTTTCTTT
CDR3aa: CASSQEYARRSYEAFF

abundance: many
d_gene: .
j_gene: TRBJ2-3
v_gene: TRBV4-1
CDR3nt: TGCGCCAGCAGCCGAGGGACGGGGGAATTAACAGATACGCAGTATTTT
CDR3aa: CASSRGTGELTDTQYF

abundance: .
d_gene: TRBD1
j_gene: TRBJ2-1
v_gene: TRBV6-1
CDR3nt: TGTGCCAGTAAGGCAGGGGGCTACAATGAGCAGTTCTTC
CDR3aa: CASKAGGYNEQFF

abundance: .
d_gene: TRBD2
j_gene: TRBJ2-5
v_gene: TRBV6-1
CDR3nt: TGTGCCAGCAGTGTTTTCCGACTAGCGGGGGTACAAGAGACCCAGTACTTC
CDR3aa: CASSVFRLAGVQETQYF

abundance: .
d_gene: TRBD1
j_gene: TRBJ1-1
v_gene: TRBV10-3
CDR3nt: TGTGCCAGTATCCCAGGGGGCCCGAACACTGAAGCTTTCTTT
CDR3aa: CASIPGGPNTEAFF

abundance: .
d_gene: TRBD2
j_gene: TRBJ2-1
v_gene: TRBV6-5
CDR3nt: TGTGCCAGCAGTTACTCTAGCGGGCCTACCTACAATGAGCAGTTCTTC
CDR3aa: CASSYSSGPTYNEQFF

abundance: .
d_gene: .
j_gene: TRBJ2-7
v_gene: TRBV5-6
CDR3nt: TGTGCCAGCAGCTCCTCCCTTTACGAGCAGTACTTC
CDR3aa: CASSSSLYEQYF

abundance: .
d_gene: .
j_gene: TRBJ2-7
v_gene: TRBV15
CDR3nt: TGTGCCACCAGCGACCAGGGATCTTCCTACGAGCAGTACTTC
CDR3aa: CATSDQGSSYEQYF

abundance: .
d_gene: TRBD1
j_gene: TRBJ2-7
v_gene: TRBV5-1
CDR3nt: TGCGCCAGCAGTCCCGGGACAGGCACCTGCGAGCAGTACTTC
CDR3aa: CASSPGTGTCEQYF

abundance: .
d_gene: .
j_gene: TRBJ2-1
v_gene: TRBV28
CDR3nt: TGTGCCAGCACACTCTCCTACAATGAGCAGTTCTTC
CDR3aa: CASTLSYNEQFF

abundance: .
d_gene: .
j_gene: TRBJ2-3
v_gene: TRBV28
CDR3nt: TGTGCCAGCAGTTTATGGTCTAGCACAGATACGCAGTATTTT
CDR3aa: CASSLWSSTDTQYF

abundance: .
d_gene: TRBD1
j_gene: TRBJ1-2
v_gene: TRBV5-1
CDR3nt: TGCGCCAGCAGCTCCGGGACAGGGGGCGTCGGGTATGGCTACACCTTC
CDR3aa: CASSSGTGGVGYGYTF

abundance: few
d_gene: TRBD1
j_gene: TRBJ1-1
v_gene: TRBV18
CDR3nt: TGTGCCAGCTCACTCGCCGTGGCAGGGGGCTTCACTGAAGCTTTCTTT
CDR3aa: CASSLAVAGGFTEAFF

abundance: .
d_gene: .
j_gene: TRBJ2-2
v_gene: TRBV7-9
CDR3nt: TGTGCCAGCAGCTTAACAGGGAACACCGGGGAGCTGTTTTTT
CDR3aa: CASSLTGNTGELFF

abundance: .
d_gene: .
j_gene: TRBJ2-7
v_gene: TRBV7-6
CDR3nt: TGTGCCAGCAGCTTAGGGACAGCCATCTACGAGCAGTACTTC
CDR3aa: CASSLGTAIYEQYF

abundance: .
d_gene: .
j_gene: TRBJ1-1
v_gene: TRBV7-2
CDR3nt: TGTGCCAGCAGCTTATCGCACAGTCAGAACACTGAAGCTTTCTTT
CDR3aa: CASSLSHSQNTEAFF

abundance: .
d_gene: TRBD1
j_gene: TRBJ2-3
v_gene: TRBV7-6
CDR3nt: TGTGCCAGCGCCTCCGGGACAGGGGGTTTGGGGCCACTCCAAGATACGCAGTATTTT
CDR3aa: CASASGTGGLGPLQDTQYF

abundance: .
d_gene: TRBD1
j_gene: TRBJ1-4
v_gene: TRBV2
CDR3nt: TGTGCCAGCAGAAGGGACAGGGGATCGAGTGAAAAACTGTTTTTT
CDR3aa: CASRRDRGSSEKLFF

abundance: once
d_gene: TRBD1
j_gene: TRBJ1-4
v_gene: TRBV5-6
CDR3nt: TGTGCCAGCAGCCAAACCCAGGGGGCCCTAGGCCTAAAACTGTTTTTT
CDR3aa: CASSQTQGALGLKLFF

abundance: .
d_gene: .
j_gene: TRBJ1-2
v_gene: TRBV7-9
CDR3nt: TGTGCCAGCAGCTTTGGGGAGGGCAAGAGTGGCTACACCTTC
CDR3aa: CASSFGEGKSGYTF

abundance: .
d_gene: .
j_gene: TRBJ1-1
v_gene: TRBV2
CDR3nt: TGTGCCAGCAGTGACCCCCGCGGGACGGTGAACACTGAAGCTTTCTTT
CDR3aa: CASSDPRGTVNTEAFF